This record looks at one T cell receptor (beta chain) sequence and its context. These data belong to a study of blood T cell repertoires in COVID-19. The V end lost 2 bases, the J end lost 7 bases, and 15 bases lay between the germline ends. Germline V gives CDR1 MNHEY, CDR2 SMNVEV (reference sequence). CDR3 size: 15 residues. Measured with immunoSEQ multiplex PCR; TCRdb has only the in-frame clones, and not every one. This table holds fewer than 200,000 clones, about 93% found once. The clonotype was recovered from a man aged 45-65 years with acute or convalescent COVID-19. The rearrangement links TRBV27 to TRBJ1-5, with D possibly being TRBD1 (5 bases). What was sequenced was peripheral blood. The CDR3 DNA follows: TGTGCCAGCAGTTTAGTGGGCAGGGAGGAACAGCCCCAGCATTTT. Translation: CASSLVGREEQPQHF.